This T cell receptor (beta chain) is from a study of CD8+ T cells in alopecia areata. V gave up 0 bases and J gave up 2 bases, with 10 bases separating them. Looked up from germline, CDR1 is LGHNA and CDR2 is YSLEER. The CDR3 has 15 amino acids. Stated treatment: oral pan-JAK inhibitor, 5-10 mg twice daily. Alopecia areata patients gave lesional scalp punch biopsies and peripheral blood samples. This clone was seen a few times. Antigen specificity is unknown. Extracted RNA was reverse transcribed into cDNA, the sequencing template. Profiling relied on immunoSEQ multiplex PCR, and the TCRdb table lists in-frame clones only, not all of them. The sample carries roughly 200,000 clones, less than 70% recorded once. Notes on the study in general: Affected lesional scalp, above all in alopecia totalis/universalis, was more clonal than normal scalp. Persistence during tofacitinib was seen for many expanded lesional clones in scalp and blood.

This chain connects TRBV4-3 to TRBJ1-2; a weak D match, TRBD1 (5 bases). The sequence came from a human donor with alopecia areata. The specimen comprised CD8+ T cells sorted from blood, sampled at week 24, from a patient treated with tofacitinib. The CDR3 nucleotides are TGCGCCAGCAGCCAAGAGATAGGACAAAACTATGGCTACACCTTC. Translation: CASSQEIGQNYGYTF.